One T cell receptor (beta chain) is described in this entry. This clone was picked up one time. The specificity of this receptor is unknown. There are no base qualities to consult, and no much larger clone falls within one base. The immunoSEQ Assay, a bias-controlled multiplex PCR, was used to amplify TCRbeta CDR3 regions from genomic DNA. Turning to the authors' computational methods: Nucleated cell counts per sample were estimated from amplification of reference gene primers within the assay. To quantify the absolute abundance of each unique TCRbeta CDR3 rearrangement, sequence reads were collapsed and filtered. For each sample, productive Simpson clonality was calculated as the square root of Simpson's diversity index across productive rearrangements. Not all clones reach the TCRdb copy of this immuneACCESS table, which keeps in-frame sequences only. Checked studies attribute under half of the gap to unresolved V genes and leave the rest unexplained. V, J and clone size are taken as reported in that table, and D and trimming were inferred from the DNA itself. The sample table contains over 30,000 clones; only one count was recorded for just under 80% of them. The ten most abundant clones make up around 40% of the sample.

V gives up 1 base and J gives up 1 base, and the segment between their germline ends measures 16 bases. The CDR1 and CDR2 encoded by the germline V gene are SGHVS and FQNEAQ. The CDR3 runs 17 residues from the cysteine to the phenylalanine. The kept DNA is CDR3 alone, 51 bases in frame from the first base. Collaborating institutions collected whole blood in K2EDTA tubes following their own protocols. For TCRbeta analysis, collaborator samples were shipped as frozen whole blood, as isolated PBMCs, or as DNA extracted from either sample type. This entry belongs to a study of blood T cell repertoires in COVID-19 (dated by TCRdb to about 2020). Concerning the study at large: Samples covering the acute and convalescent phases of COVID-19 were provided by collaborators in the United States, Italy and Spain. The repertoires were released in a freely available public database meant as a resource for research on the immune response to SARS-CoV-2. The sample metadata nearly always contained a de-identified subject ID, COVID-19 status, age in years and sex. The dataset comprised deeply sampled blood TCRbeta repertoires from subjects exposed to, actively infected with, or recovered from COVID-19. Where available, HLA class I and class II types were taken from metadata supplied by the sample provider and were not determined by assay-based typing. The prospective study material was composed of cDNA or gDNA derived from T cells, B-cell-depleted T cells, or PBMCs. Samples came from the ongoing ImmuneRACE study (first 160 participants) plus 1,254 subjects from 6 global collaborators.

Findings and caveats that apply to the study as a whole: The amount of clinical and demographic metadata varied by source and participant and was provided uncurated.

The receptor's source is a man of 80 years or more with active or convalescent COVID-19. Recombination joined TRBV7-8 with TRBJ2-5; the D gene is perhaps TRBD2, from 6 matching bases. Sequenced: peripheral blood. The nucleotide sequence is given as TGTGCCAGCAGCTTAGGACAAGGAGGGTACACCCAAGAGACCCAGTACTTC. The encoded protein is CASSLGQGGYTQETQYF.